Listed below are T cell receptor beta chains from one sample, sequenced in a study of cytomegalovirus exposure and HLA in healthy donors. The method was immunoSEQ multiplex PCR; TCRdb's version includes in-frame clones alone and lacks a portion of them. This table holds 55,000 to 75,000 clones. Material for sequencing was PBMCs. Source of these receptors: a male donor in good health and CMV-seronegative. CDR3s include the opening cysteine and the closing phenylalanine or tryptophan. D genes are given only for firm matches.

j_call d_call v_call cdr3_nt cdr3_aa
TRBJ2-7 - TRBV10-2 TGCGCCAGCAGTGCAGGGATTACCTACGAGCAGTACTTC CASSAGITYEQYF
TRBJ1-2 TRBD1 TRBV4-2 TGTGCCAGCAGCCAAGGACAGGGAGTTCGGGGCTACACCTTC CASSQGQGVRGYTF
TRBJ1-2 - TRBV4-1 TGCGCCAGCAGCCAAGATAGCAGGGTAGTTTATGGCTACACCTTC CASSQDSRVVYGYTF
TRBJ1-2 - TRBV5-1 TGCGCCAGCAGCGAAACAGGGAATTCTCACTATGGCTACACCTTC CASSETGNSHYGYTF
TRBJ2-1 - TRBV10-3 TGTGCCATCAGTGACCCCGGGATTCAGAGCTATGAGCAGTTCTTC CAISDPGIQSYEQFF
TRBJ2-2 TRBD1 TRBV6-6 TGTGCCAGCAGTTACACAGGGGGTAACACCGGGGAGCTGTTTTTT CASSYTGGNTGELFF
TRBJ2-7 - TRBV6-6 TGTGCCAGCAGATCTTTCCGGGACACCTACGAGCAGTACTTC CASRSFRDTYEQYF
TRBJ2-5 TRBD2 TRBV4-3 TGCGCCAACAGCCCAGGGGAGACTAGCGGGAGGGCCGGGAGGGAGACCCAGTACTTC CANSPGETSGRAGRETQYF
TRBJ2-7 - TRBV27 TGTGCCAGCAGTACCACCTCTAGGGCGGGACCTGATACCTACGAGCAGTACTTC CASSTTSRAGPDTYEQYF
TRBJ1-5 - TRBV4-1 TGCGCCAGCAGCCTCGGAAGAGGGAGGATTAATCAGCCCCAGCATTTT CASSLGRGRINQPQHF
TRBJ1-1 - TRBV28 TGTGCCAGCGGTACAGGGATCATGGCCACTGAAGCTTTCTTT CASGTGIMATEAFF
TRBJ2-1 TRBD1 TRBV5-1 TGCGCCAGCAGCTCGACAGGGGACCCCGACAATGAGCAGTTCTTC CASSSTGDPDNEQFF
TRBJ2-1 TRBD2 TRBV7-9 TGTGCCAGCAGCTTGGAGGCGGGAGTGGCCAATGAGCAGTTCTTC CASSLEAGVANEQFF
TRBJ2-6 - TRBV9 TGTGCCAGCAGCGTAGCTACCGGTACTGGGGCCAACGTCCTGACTTTC CASSVATGTGANVLTF
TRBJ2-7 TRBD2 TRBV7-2 TGTGCCAGCAGCTTAGCATTTAGCGGGGGAGAGCAGTACTTC CASSLAFSGGEQYF
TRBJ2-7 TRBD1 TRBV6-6 TGTGCCAGCAGTTCCTGGGACAGGGGGAACACCTACGAGCAGTACTTC CASSSWDRGNTYEQYF
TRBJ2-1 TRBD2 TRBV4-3 TGCGCCAGCAGCCAGGCTCCACTAGCGGGAGTAGGGGGTGAGCAGTTCTTC CASSQAPLAGVGGEQFF
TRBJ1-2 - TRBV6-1 TGTGCCAGCAAAGCCCAGAGTGGGGCACGGGGCTACACCTTC CASKAQSGARGYTF
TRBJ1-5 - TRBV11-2 TGTGCCAGCAGCTTAAACGGGCAGCCCCAGCATTTT CASSLNGQPQHF
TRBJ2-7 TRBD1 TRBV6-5 TGTGCCAGCAGTTCCCCGGCAGGGGGTACCTACGAGCAGTACTTC CASSSPAGGTYEQYF
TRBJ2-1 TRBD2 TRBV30 TGTGCCGGGAGCCGGACTAGCGGGGGAGCAAGTGAGCAGTTCTTC CAGSRTSGGASEQFF
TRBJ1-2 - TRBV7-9 TGTGCCAGCAGCTTAGACAGGGACGGCTACACCTTC CASSLDRDGYTF